Listed here are 29 T cell receptor beta chains from one sample, sequenced in a study of blood T cell repertoires in COVID-19 (dated by TCRdb to the early 2020s). Library method: the immunoSEQ multiplex PCR assay. TCRdb took over this immuneACCESS table, retaining in-frame rearrangements with V and J assigned. Such tables are incomplete; in checked studies, under half of the missing clones stem from an unresolved V gene, and the remainder is unexplained. The sample records approximately 68,000 clones, around nine tenths of which are singletons. Under 15% of the sample is held by the ten biggest clonotypes. Sequencing used peripheral blood. The receptors were sampled from a woman in her sixties or seventies with acute or convalescent COVID-19.

This sequence joins TRBV4-1 and TRBJ2-5, with TRBD2 as a possible D gene (5 bases). Trimming cost V 0 bases and J 4 bases, with 15 bases left between them. Germline CDR1 is MGHRA and CDR2 is YSYEKL. The CDR3 covers 16 residues. The CDR3 protein is CASSQEQLLGVETQYF. DNA for the CDR3: TGCGCCAGCAGCCAAGAGCAACTACTCGGGGTAGAGACCCAGTACTTC.

The chain has TRBV30 and TRBJ1-2; 9 positions agree with TRBD1. The CDR3 runs 13 residues. Germline assignment: CDR1 GTSNPN and CDR2 SVGIG (reference sequence). V shed 7 bases and J 3 bases; nucleotides not matched to a gene: 6. The CDR3 is CAYTQGADYGYTF. The CDR3 DNA is TGTGCCTACACACAGGGGGCTGACTATGGCTACACCTTC.

The V and J genes are TRBV12-3 or TRBV12-4 and TRBJ2-5, with D possibly matching TRBD1 (6 bases). V was cut by 6 bases and J by 5 bases, with 13 bases left in between. The CDR3 is 13 amino acids. The CDR3: CASRPGQFETQYF. The DNA for the CDR3 is TGTGCCAGCAGACCTGGACAGTTTGAGACCCAGTACTTC.

This chain uses TRBV5-1 with TRBJ2-5; possibly TRBD2 for D (6 bases). The CDR3 sequence is 14 residues long. The V gene's germline CDR1 is SGHRS and CDR2 YFSETQ. Trimming left V 0 bases short and J 4 bases short, with 10 bases between. CDR3 coding DNA: TGCGCCAGCAGCTTGGAAGGAGGGACAGAGACCCAGTACTTC. Encoded protein: CASSLEGGTETQYF.

V gene TRBV21-1 combines with J gene TRBJ1-2. TRBV21-1 is an annotated pseudogene. CDR3 length: 13 amino acids. CDR3 residues: CASILRRLGGYTF. In nucleotides, the CDR3 is TGTGCCAGCATATTAAGGAGGTTAGGTGGCTACACCTTC.

J is TRBJ1-2 and V is TRBV5-1; TRBD1 agrees at 8 bases. This CDR3 spans 16 amino acids. V shed 0 bases and J 7 bases; nucleotides not matched to a gene: 11. Germline assignment: CDR1 SGHRS and CDR2 YFSETQ. The CDR3 DNA is TGCGCCAGCAGCTTGGAAGGCGGGACAGGTGTAGTTGGCTACACCTTC. Translating it yields CASSLEGGTGVVGYTF.

This chain uses TRBV23-1 with TRBJ2-5, with TRBD1 matching over 8 bases. TRBV23-1 carries the ORF label, with uncertain function. Unmatched junction bases numbered 2, after V lost 3 bases and J lost 2 bases. The CDR3 is 14 amino acids. CDR3 DNA sequence: TGCGCCAGCAGTCATCGGGACAGGCAAGAGACCCAGTACTTC. Translation gives CASSHRDRQETQYF.

The chain combines TRBV5-1 with TRBJ1-2, with D possibly TRBD1 on 6 matching bases. From germline, CDR1 is SGHRS and CDR2 YFSETQ. CDR3 size: 15 residues. Trimming cost V 2 bases and J 8 bases, with 19 bases left between them. The CDR3: CASSFSGTQSGGYTF. The CDR3 nucleotides read TGCGCCAGCAGCTTTTCCGGGACACAGTCGGGCGGCTACACCTTC.

In DNA, the CDR3 is TGTGCCAGCGCTCCCACAGCCGCCAATTCACCCCTCCACTTT. The encoded protein is CASAPTAANSPLHF. The chain carries TRBV2 and TRBJ1-6; no clear D gene. CDR1 and CDR2 from the germline V gene are SNHLY and FYNNEI. V lost 8 bases and J lost 7, with 15 bases in between. The CDR3 is 14 residues long.

This chain connects TRBV15 to TRBJ2-7; D perhaps matches TRBD2 (6 bases). This CDR3 has 13 amino acids. Trimming pared 1 base from V and 9 bases from J, leaving 13 bases between. CDR1 and CDR2 from the germline V gene are LNHNV and YYDKDF (reference sequence). CDR3 bases: TGTGCCACCAGCAGAGGCGGGACGGGGAGGCAGTACTTC. Its protein product is CATSRGGTGRQYF.

V gene TRBV27 combines with J gene TRBJ2-7; tentatively, D is TRBD2 (7 bases). V gave up 7 bases and J gave up 0 bases, with 13 bases separating them. CDR1 is MNHEY, CDR2 SMNVEV, per germline (reference sequence). CDR3 length: 14 residues. CDR3 region: CASKGGYDSYEQYF. CDR3 sequence (DNA): TGTGCCAGCAAGGGGGGGTACGACTCCTACGAGCAGTACTTC.

The rearrangement links TRBV7-2 to TRBJ1-6, with D unclear. The CDR3 is 15 residues long. Trimming took 1 base from V and 6 from J, leaving 10 bases between them. CDR1 is SGHTA and CDR2 is FQGNSA in the germline V gene. The CDR3 protein is CASSLERYSNSPLHF. The DNA for the CDR3 is TGTGCCAGCAGCTTAGAGCGGTACTCTAATTCACCCCTCCACTTT.

The chain links TRBV3-1 (or the pseudogene TRBV3-2) to TRBJ2-3; D might be TRBD2 (5 bases). CDR1 and CDR2 from the germline V gene are LGHDT and YNNKEL (reference sequence). V lost 4 bases and J 3 bases, leaving 8 bases between the germline ends. This CDR3 has 13 amino acids. The CDR3 DNA sequence: TGTGCCAGCAGCCCCTCGGGGACAGATACGCAGTATTTT. It encodes CASSPSGTDTQYF.

The chain employs TRBV10-3 and TRBJ2-5, with D perhaps TRBD1 (5 bases). Trimming shortened V by 0 bases and J by 2 bases, and 7 bases separated the two germline ends. Germline assignment: CDR1 ENHRY and CDR2 SYGVKD. CDR3 size: 14 residues. The CDR3 DNA reads TGTGCCATCAGTGAGTCCAGGGTACAAGAGACCCAGTACTTC. It is translated as CAISESRVQETQYF.

The chain carries TRBV27 and TRBJ1-2; 9 bases match TRBD1. In germline, CDR1 is MNHEY, CDR2 SMNVEV (reference sequence). Trimming cost V 4 bases and J 3 bases; bases outside gene matches: 6. The CDR3 has 15 amino acids. CDR3 bases: TGTGCCAGCAGTTCCTCGGACAGGGGATACTATGGCTACACCTTC. Residues: CASSSSDRGYYGYTF.

The CDR3 sequence: CASSLLLRDTIYF. CDR3 nucleotide sequence: TGTGCCAGCAGCTTATTACTACGAGACACCATATATTTT. The J gene is TRBJ1-3, the V gene TRBV11-2; D is unresolved. Between the trimmed V and J ends, which lost 2 bases and 8 bases, there was a span of 10 bases. The CDR3 totals 13 residues. CDR1 and CDR2 from the germline V gene are SGHAT and FQNNGV.

The J gene is TRBJ2-4, the V gene TRBV6-4; perhaps TRBD2 as D (5 bases). Trimming shortened V by 7 bases and J by 14 bases, and 21 bases separated the two germline ends. CDR3 length equals 13 residues. From germline, CDR1 is MRHNA and CDR2 SNTAGT. The CDR3: CASILGSGTPKYF. The CDR3 nucleotides are TGTGCCAGCATTCTGGGGAGTGGCACCCCTAAGTACTTC.

The CDR3 region is CASAGRYGNTEAFF. The CDR3 nucleotides are TGCGCCAGCGCAGGGCGGTACGGGAACACTGAAGCTTTCTTT. The gene calls are TRBV4-1 and TRBJ1-1, with D possibly TRBD1 on 5 matching bases. V lost 8 bases, J lost 1 base, and 14 bases lay in between. In germline, CDR1 is MGHRA, CDR2 YSYEKL. This CDR3 comprises 14 residues.

The gene calls are TRBV18 and TRBJ2-3, with TRBD2 matching 11 bases. V lost 2 bases, J lost 0 bases, and 10 bases stayed unmatched. CDR3 length equals 19 residues. Looked up from germline, CDR1 is KGHSH and CDR2 is LQKENI. CDR3 in DNA: TGTGCCAGCTCACCATGGCGAACTAGCGGGGGTATCAGCACAGATACGCAGTATTTT. Translation gives CASSPWRTSGGISTDTQYF.

This clone was picked up a small number of times. This rearrangement joins TRBV11-2 to TRBJ2-1; 9 nucleotides agree with TRBD1. V lost 7 bases and J lost 6; bases outside the gene matches: 1. CDR1 is SGHAT, CDR2 FQNNGV, per germline. CDR3 length: 12 residues. DNA for the CDR3: TGTGCCAGCATGGGACAGGGCAATGAGCAGTTCTTC. Encoded protein: CASMGQGNEQFF. Supplemented by reference TRBV11-2 and TRBJ2-1, the full variable domain reads EAGVAQSPRYKIIEKRQSVAFWCNPISGHATLYWYQQILGQGPKLLIQFQNNGVVDDSQLPKDRFSAERLKGVDSTLKIQPAKLEDSAVYLCASMGQGNEQFFGPGTRLTVL.

The rearrangement uses TRBV2 and TRBJ2-7, with 13 positions matching TRBD2. The CDR3 contains 15 residues. With V trimmed by 6 bases and J by 3 bases, 5 bases remained unmatched. Germline-derived CDR1 and CDR2 are SNHLY and FYNNEI. The CDR3 DNA is TGTGCCAGCAGCGCCGGGACTAGCGGGGTCTACGAGCAGTACTTC. Its protein product is CASSAGTSGVYEQYF.

V gene TRBV7-2 combines with J gene TRBJ1-5; D unclear. The CDR3 sequence is 14 residues long. Germline V lookup: CDR1 SGHTA, CDR2 FQGNSA. V lost 4 bases to trimming and J lost 6 bases, with 13 bases between them. The CDR3 spells CASSSGIASQPQHF. The CDR3 nucleotides are TGTGCCAGCAGCTCGGGGATAGCGAGTCAGCCCCAGCATTTT.

The chain has TRBV28 and TRBJ2-3; 8 bases map to TRBD2. V lost 6 bases, J lost 1 base, and 6 bases stayed unmatched. CDR3 size: 15 residues. In germline, CDR1 is MDHEN, CDR2 SYDVKM. CDR3 sequence: CASSLGGVGTDTQYF. The CDR3 DNA reads as TGTGCCAGCAGCCTCGGGGGGGTAGGCACAGATACGCAGTATTTT. Using reference TRBV28 and TRBJ2-3 for the parts outside the CDR3, the full variable domain is DVKVTQSSRYLVKRTGEKVFLECVQDMDHENMFWYRQDPGLGLRLIYFSYDVKMKEKGDIPEGYSVSREKKERFSLILESASTNQTSMYLCASSLGGVGTDTQYFGPGTRLTVL.

This clone was seen more than once but under ten times. This chain joins TRBV24-1 and TRBJ1-5; 8 bases align to TRBD1. Germline loops: CDR1 KGHDR, CDR2 SFDVKD. The ends lost 4 bases at V and 7 bases at J; junction bases unmatched: 5. The CDR3 covers 14 residues. CDR3 sequence reads: CATSEQGVWQPQHF. The CDR3 DNA reads TGTGCCACCAGTGAACAGGGGGTGTGGCAGCCCCAGCATTTT.

This sequence joins TRBV2 and TRBJ2-1, with TRBD1 identical over 8 bases. The germline V gene encodes CDR1 SNHLY and CDR2 FYNNEI. V was clipped by 3 bases and J by 4 bases; unmatched bases: 5. The CDR3 extends over 15 amino acids. The CDR3 DNA reads TGTGCCAGCAGTGATTCAGGGGGCCGTTACAATGAGCAGTTCTTC. This codes for CASSDSGGRYNEQFF.

The V and J genes are TRBV6-5 and TRBJ2-2; D gene ambiguous. CDR3 length: 12 residues. V dropped 8 bases and J dropped 2 bases, with 6 bases sitting between them. The germline CDR1 and CDR2 sequences are MNHEY and SVGAGI. CDR3 nucleotide sequence: TGTGCCAGCCCAGAAAACACCGGGGAGCTGTTTTTT. It translates to CASPENTGELFF.

The J gene is TRBJ1-1, the V gene TRBV25-1; D gene unclear. This CDR3 is 14 amino acids long. Trimming removed 1 base at V and 10 bases at J, with 16 bases between. Germline loops: CDR1 MGHDK, CDR2 SYGVNS. CDR3 in DNA: TGTGCCAGCAGTGAATGGGGAGCGGGAGGAGGAGCTTTCTTT. Its translation is CASSEWGAGGGAFF.

This clone was found a few times. This chain connects TRBV21-1 to TRBJ1-2. TRBV21-1 is described as a pseudogene. This CDR3 is built from 12 residues. CDR3 region: CARRGGLHGYTF. In DNA, the CDR3 is TGTGCCAGACGGGGGGGATTGCATGGCTACACCTTC.

This chain connects TRBV5-1 to TRBJ2-7; perhaps TRBD2 as D (6 bases). This CDR3 has 16 residues. The germline CDR1 and CDR2 sequences are SGHRS and YFSETQ. V lost 6 bases to trimming and J lost 4 bases, with 23 bases between them. In DNA form, the CDR3 reads TGCGCCAGCAACGTCGGGGGAGCGGGCGAGGCTTACGAGCAGTACTTC. Residues: CASNVGGAGEAYEQYF.